The 6 T cell receptor beta chains below come from one sample, sequenced in a study of blood T cell repertoires in COVID-19. Measured with immunoSEQ multiplex PCR; TCRdb has only the in-frame clones, and not every one. The sample shows 350,000 to 400,000 clones, roughly 87% of them seen only once. The sample consisted of PBMCs or T cells enriched from blood (not recorded which). All receptors derive from a young woman who had recovered from COVID-19.

J is TRBJ2-5 and V is TRBV5-4; a possible D gene is TRBD2 (5 bases). V dropped 7 bases and J dropped 1 base, with 8 bases sitting between them. The CDR3 is 12 residues long. Germline V gives CDR1 SGHNT, CDR2 YYREEE (reference sequence). The CDR3 nucleotides are TGTGCCAGCGGCGGGTCCCAAGAGACCCAGTACTTC. The encoded protein is CASGGSQETQYF.

The rearrangement joins TRBV27 to TRBJ2-1; a weak D match, TRBD2 (5 bases). The germline V gene encodes CDR1 MNHEY and CDR2 SMNVEV (reference sequence). The V end was cut by 5 bases, the J end by 4 bases, with 6 bases between. The CDR3 loop spans 12 amino acids. This chain's CDR3 is CASSRGYNEQFF. DNA of the CDR3: TGTGCCAGCAGTCGGGGATACAATGAGCAGTTCTTC.

The chain uses TRBV5-6 and TRBJ2-7; D unclear. Trimming removed 2 bases from V and 6 bases from J, with 9 bases in between. Germline V lookup: CDR1 SGHDT, CDR2 YYEEEE. This CDR3 comprises 12 residues. The CDR3, as DNA: TGTGCCAGCAGCTTCATGGTTAGCGAGCAGTACTTC. This encodes CASSFMVSEQYF.

The rearrangement joins TRBV24-1 to TRBJ2-1, with D maybe TRBD1 (6 bases). Trimming took off 7 bases at V and 8 bases at J, with 23 bases between the two ends. CDR1 KGHDR and CDR2 SFDVKD come from the germline V gene. The CDR3 covers 16 residues. This CDR3 is CATRRIGQIDGYEQFF. The CDR3 DNA follows: TGTGCCACCAGGCGAATTGGACAGATTGACGGTTATGAGCAGTTCTTC.

The genes are TRBV9 and TRBJ2-3; tentative D call: TRBD1 (6 bases). With 5 bases removed from V and 3 bases from J, the gap between germline ends came to 13 bases. Germline assignment: CDR1 SGDLS and CDR2 YYNGEE. The CDR3 is 14 amino acids. The CDR3, as DNA: TGTGCCAGCAGTACGCGTAGGGGGACAGATACGCAGTATTTT. Translating gives CASSTRRGTDTQYF.

V and J are TRBV5-1 and TRBJ1-1, with D unclear. Looked up from germline, CDR1 is SGHRS and CDR2 is YFSETQ. Trimming took off 0 bases at V and 3 bases at J, with 6 bases between the two ends. The CDR3 is 13 residues long. The CDR3 DNA reads as TGCGCCAGCAGCTTGGGGGAGGACACTGAAGCTTTCTTT. This translates into CASSLGEDTEAFF.